The 23 T cell receptor beta chains given below trace back to one sample, sequenced in a study of monozygotic twins with inflammatory bowel disease. From its re-call of the 5' RACE reads, TCRdb lists each CDR3 protein once, without DNA. The sample table sets out about 130,000 distinct CDR3 sequences. Sequencing was done on a sample of blood. The receptor source for this set is a human donor with ulcerative colitis or Crohn's disease, or a healthy co-twin of an affected twin (not recorded which).

The V gene is TRBV12-3 or TRBV12-4, the J gene TRBJ1-5. The length of the CDR3 is 16 residues. CDR3 protein: CASSLQTSVSNQPQHF.

The chain is built from TRBV12-3 or TRBV12-4 and TRBJ2-5; without DNA, the TCRdb call of TRBD1 cannot be checked. This CDR3 is built from 14 residues. The CDR3 protein is CASSFWTDQETQYF.

This rearrangement joins TRBV9 to TRBJ2-5; TCRdb names TRBD1, which stays unverified in the absence of DNA. The CDR3 spans 15 residues. Germline CDR1 SGDLS, CDR2 YYNGEE. The CDR3 sequence is CASSVDIQGRETQYF.

V usage is TRBV5-1 and J usage is TRBJ2-5; the TCRdb D gene call, TRBD1, has no DNA to confirm it. CDR1 and CDR2 (germline): SGHRS, YFSETQ. CDR3 length: 13 amino acids. This chain's CDR3 is CASSLQGAETQYF.

The rearrangement uses TRBV5-1 and TRBJ1-1; as DNA is missing, the TRBD1 call by TCRdb cannot be tested. This CDR3 is built from 16 residues. CDR1 is SGHRS, CDR2 YFSETQ, per germline. The CDR3 spells CASSLGEWGMNTEAFF. Based on the CDR3 plus reference TRBV5-1 and TRBJ1-1, the full variable domain is KAGVTQTPRYLIKTRGQQVTLSCSPISGHRSVSWYQQTPGQGLQFLFEYFSETQRNKGNFPGRFSGRQFSNSRSEMNVSTLELGDSALYLCASSLGEWGMNTEAFFGQGTRLTVV.

The chain employs TRBV4-3 and TRBJ1-1; the TCRdb call, TRBD1, lacks DNA for checking. CDR1 is LGHNA and CDR2 is YSLEER in the germline V gene. This CDR3 region has 14 residues. The CDR3 loop reads CASSQYGGPTEAFF.

The V gene is TRBV6-5, the J gene TRBJ1-2; as DNA is missing, the TRBD1 call by TCRdb cannot be tested. The germline V gene encodes CDR1 MNHEY and CDR2 SVGAGI. This CDR3 is built from 15 residues. The CDR3 here is CASSYVGQGGYGYTF.

V usage is TRBV7-6 and J usage is TRBJ1-5. There are 14 residues in the CDR3. CDR1 SGHVS and CDR2 FNYEAQ come from the germline V gene. The CDR3 loop is CASSLGRSNQPQHF. The full variable domain, its missing parts supplied by reference TRBV7-6 and TRBJ1-5, is GAGVSQSPRYKVTKRGQDVALRCDPISGHVSLYWYRQALGQGPEFLTYFNYEAQQDKSGLPNDRFSAERPEGSISTLTIQRTEQRDSAMYRCASSLGRSNQPQHFGDGTRLSIL.

V gene TRBV13 combines with J gene TRBJ2-1; the D call from TCRdb, TRBD2, cannot be confirmed without DNA. Germline V lookup: CDR1 PRHDT, CDR2 FYEKMQ (reference sequence). The CDR3 is made up of 13 amino acids. CDR3 residues: CASRDFSYNEQFF.

J is TRBJ1-2 and V is TRBV20-1. This CDR3 is built from 14 residues. Germline lookup yields CDR1 DFQATT and CDR2 SNEGSKA (reference sequence). CDR3 in amino acids: CSARVRKGNYGYTF.

CDR3: CASSGQRTGELFF. This rearrangement joins TRBV18 to TRBJ2-2. The CDR3 is 13 residues long. In germline, CDR1 is KGHSH, CDR2 LQKENI. Drawing the rest from reference TRBV18 and TRBJ2-2, the complete variable domain is NAGVMQNPRHLVRRRGQEARLRCSPMKGHSHVYWYRQLPEEGLKFMVYLQKENIIDESGMPKERFSAEFPKEGPSILRIQQVVRGDSAAYFCASSGQRTGELFFGEGSRLTVL.

The chain employs TRBV28 and TRBJ2-1; there is no DNA to check the TCRdb D call of TRBD2. CDR3 length: 17 amino acids. Germline values: CDR1 MDHEN, CDR2 SYDVKM. The CDR3 sequence is CASSLGLELSSYNEQFF. The entire variable domain, with the rest obtained from reference TRBV28 and TRBJ2-1, is as follows: DVKVTQSSRYLVKRTGEKVFLECVQDMDHENMFWYRQDPGLGLRLIYFSYDVKMKEKGDIPEGYSVSREKKERFSLILESASTNQTSMYLCASSLGLELSSYNEQFFGPGTRLTVL.

J is TRBJ2-4 and V is TRBV5-1; TCRdb selects TRBD1, and the lack of DNA leaves this call unchecked. This CDR3 is 14 amino acids long. In germline, CDR1 is SGHRS, CDR2 YFSETQ. CDR3 loop: CASSEGQLLDIQYF.

This chain uses TRBV28 with TRBJ2-1. The germline CDR1 and CDR2 sequences are MDHEN and SYDVKM. This CDR3 contains 15 residues. The CDR3 loop is CASTTPGNFYNEQFF.

The gene calls are TRBV6-1 and TRBJ2-7; TCRdb proposes TRBD1, but this gene call is untestable without DNA. The CDR3 covers 15 residues. Per the germline V gene, CDR1 is MNHNS and CDR2 is SASEGT. CDR3 sequence reads: CASSELKGQIYEQYF.

The rearrangement links TRBV4-2 to TRBJ2-7; TCRdb's D call, TRBD1, is unchecked because there is no DNA. Per the germline V gene, CDR1 is LGHNA and CDR2 is YNFKEQ. The CDR3 loop spans 13 amino acids. This CDR3 reads CASSQDRGSEQYF.

The chain uses TRBV9 and TRBJ2-1; as DNA is missing, the TRBD2 call by TCRdb cannot be tested. The CDR3 loop spans 14 amino acids. CDR1 and CDR2 (germline): SGDLS, YYNGEE. The CDR3 loop reads CASSLAGGLNEQFF.

The chain links TRBV6-6 to TRBJ1-5; lacking DNA, the TRBD1 call made by TCRdb goes unchecked. The CDR3 runs 13 residues. The germline V gene encodes CDR1 MNHNY and CDR2 SVGAGI (reference sequence). The CDR3 sequence is CAIQKGGNQPQHF.

The chain has TRBV9 and TRBJ2-2; the D call from TCRdb, TRBD1, cannot be confirmed without DNA. This CDR3 region has 14 residues. Germline CDR1 SGDLS, CDR2 YYNGEE. The CDR3 reads CASRRQGNTGELFF.

This rearrangement joins TRBV7-3 to TRBJ2-3; without DNA, the TCRdb call of TRBD1 cannot be checked. CDR3 length: 13 residues. Germline CDR1 and CDR2: SGHTA and FQGTGA. This chain's CDR3 is CASSTKGGDTQYF. Supplemented by reference TRBV7-3 and TRBJ2-3, the full variable domain reads GAGVSQTPSNKVTEKGKYVELRCDPISGHTALYWYRQSLGQGPEFLIYFQGTGAADDSGLPNDRFFAVRPEGSVSTLKIQRTERGDSAVYLCASSTKGGDTQYFGPGTRLTVL.

The J gene is TRBJ2-3, the V gene TRBV7-9; no DNA is available, so the TRBD1 call from TCRdb remains unchecked. The CDR3 has 15 residues. Germline CDR1 reads SEHNR; CDR2 reads FQNEAQ (reference sequence). CDR3 sequence reads: CAIGGQGVRTDTQYF.

CDR3 loop: CASSTSSSGGAYEQYF. The V gene is TRBV5-1, the J gene TRBJ2-7; the D call from TCRdb, TRBD2, cannot be confirmed without DNA. CDR3 length: 16 residues. The germline V gene encodes CDR1 SGHRS and CDR2 YFSETQ.

The chain uses TRBV5-4 and TRBJ1-6; TCRdb calls TRBD1, which cannot be checked without DNA. Germline V gene sequence: CDR1 SGHNT, CDR2 YYREEE (reference sequence). The CDR3 contains 14 residues. This chain's CDR3 is CASSIGTVNSPLHF.